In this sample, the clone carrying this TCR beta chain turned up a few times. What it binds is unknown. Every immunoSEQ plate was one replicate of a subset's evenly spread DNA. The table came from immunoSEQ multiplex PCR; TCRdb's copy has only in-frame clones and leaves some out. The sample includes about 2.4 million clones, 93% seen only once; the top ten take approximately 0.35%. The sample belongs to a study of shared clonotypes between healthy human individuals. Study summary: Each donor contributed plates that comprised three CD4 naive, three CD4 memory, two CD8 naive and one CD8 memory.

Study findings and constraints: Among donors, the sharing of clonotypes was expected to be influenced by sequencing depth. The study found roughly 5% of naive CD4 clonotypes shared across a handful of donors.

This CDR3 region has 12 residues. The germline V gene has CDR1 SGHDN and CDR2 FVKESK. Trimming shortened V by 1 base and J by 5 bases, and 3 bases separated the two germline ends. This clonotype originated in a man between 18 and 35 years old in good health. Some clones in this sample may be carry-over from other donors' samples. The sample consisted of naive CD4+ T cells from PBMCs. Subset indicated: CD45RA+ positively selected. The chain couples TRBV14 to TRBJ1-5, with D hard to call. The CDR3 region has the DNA TGTGCCAGCAGCCAAGGGTATCAGCCCCAGCATTTT. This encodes CASSQGYQPQHF.